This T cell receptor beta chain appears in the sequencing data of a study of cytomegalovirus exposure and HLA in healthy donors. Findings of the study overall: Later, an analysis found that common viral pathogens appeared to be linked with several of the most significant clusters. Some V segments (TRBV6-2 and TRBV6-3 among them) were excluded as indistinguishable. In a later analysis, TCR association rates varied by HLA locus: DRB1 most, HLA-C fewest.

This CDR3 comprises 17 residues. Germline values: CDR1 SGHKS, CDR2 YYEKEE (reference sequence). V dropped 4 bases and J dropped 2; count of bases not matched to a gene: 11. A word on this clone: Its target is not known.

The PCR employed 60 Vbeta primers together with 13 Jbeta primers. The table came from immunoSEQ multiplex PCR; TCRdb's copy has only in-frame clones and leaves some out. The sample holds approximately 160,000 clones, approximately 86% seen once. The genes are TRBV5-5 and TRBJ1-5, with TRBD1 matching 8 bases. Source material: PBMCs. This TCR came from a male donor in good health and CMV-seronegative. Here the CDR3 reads CASSALGQGAGNQPQHF. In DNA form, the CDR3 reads TGTGCCAGCAGCGCGCTAGGTCAGGGGGCCGGCAATCAGCCCCAGCATTTT.